One sample yielded the 9 T cell receptor beta chains listed below, sequenced in a study of OX40 agonist ivuxolimab in advanced cancers. The library was prepared using the immunoSEQ multiplex PCR assay. This immuneACCESS table, as held by TCRdb, lists in-frame sequences with V and J called but not all clones. Of the missing ones, under half trace to an unresolved V gene in checked studies; the others have no known cause. Here the sample has 55,000 to 75,000 clones; around four fifths occur a single time. The top ten clonotypes cover less than 6.5% of the sample. Sequencing was performed on CD4+ or CD8+ T cells sorted from blood, taken in a trial of the OX40 agonist ivuxolimab. The source is an adult with an advanced solid tumor such as melanoma, head and neck, liver or kidney cancer.

This CDR3 is CASSVGLASSYEQYF. CDR3 nucleotides: TGTGCCAGCAGCGTAGGGCTTGCCAGCTCCTACGAGCAGTACTTC. The rearrangement uses TRBV9 and TRBJ2-5; D is unresolved. The closer fit of TRBJ2-7 to the DNA end suggests the J call may be wrong. Germline CDR1 reads SGDLS; CDR2 reads YYNGEE. This CDR3 contains 15 residues.

The genes are TRBV5-6 and TRBJ2-1; no clear D gene. CDR3 length: 17 residues. Deletions cut 2 bases from V and 4 bases from J, with 19 bases between. Germline CDR1 and CDR2: SGHDT and YYEEEE. The CDR3 spells CASSFRVGRDNYNEQFF. DNA for the CDR3: TGTGCCAGCAGCTTTAGGGTGGGAAGAGACAATTACAATGAGCAGTTCTTC.

The DNA for the CDR3 is TGTGCCAGTAGTTCCCCGGGACAGGAGTACAATGAGCAGTTCTTC. It yields the protein CASSSPGQEYNEQFF. V and J are TRBV19 and TRBJ2-1; 8 bases fit TRBD1. The J segment lost 4 bases and the V segment lost 5 bases, leaving 7 bases of the junction unmatched. Germline-derived CDR1 and CDR2 are LNHDA and SQIVND (reference sequence). The CDR3 has 15 amino acids.

This chain connects TRBV7-9 to TRBJ2-7; D is perhaps TRBD1 (6 bases). Trimming removed 3 bases at V and 5 bases at J, with 8 bases between. Germline values: CDR1 SEHNR, CDR2 FQNEAQ (reference sequence). CDR3 length: 12 residues. The CDR3 spells CASSLAGDEQYV. CDR3 nucleotide sequence: TGTGCCAGCAGCTTGGCAGGGGACGAGCAGTACGTC.

The rearrangement uses TRBV10-1 and TRBJ2-1; D might be TRBD2 (5 bases). Trimming stripped 5 bases from V and 2 bases from J, with 19 bases between. Germline V gene sequence: CDR1 WNHNN, CDR2 SYGVQD (reference sequence). The CDR3 spans 17 residues. The CDR3 bases are TGCGCCAGCAGTCGAAACGGGAAGCGGCCTGCCTACAATGAGCAGTTCTTC. Translating it yields CASSRNGKRPAYNEQFF.

The chain recombines TRBV11-2 with TRBJ2-1; maybe TRBD2 (6 bases). Trimming took 5 bases from V and 14 from J, leaving 22 bases between them. CDR1 is SGHAT, CDR2 FQNNGV, per germline. The CDR3 consists of 14 residues. This CDR3 reads CASSPRTRDPGEFF. The CDR3 DNA is TGTGCCAGCAGCCCTCGAACGCGGGATCCGGGGGAGTTCTTC.

A few counts support this clone. The rearrangement uses TRBV5-5 and TRBJ2-1; perhaps TRBD2 as D (6 bases). Germline CDR1 SGHKS, CDR2 YYEKEE (reference sequence). The CDR3 extends over 15 amino acids. Trimming pared 1 base from V and 4 bases from J, leaving 12 bases between. For the CDR3, the DNA is TGTGCCAGCAGCTTGAGTAGCGGAGGGTACAATGAGCAGTTCTTC. The encoded protein is CASSLSSGGYNEQFF.

The chain links TRBV7-9 to TRBJ2-7, with a tentative D call TRBD1 (6 bases). The CDR3 runs to 14 residues. V shed 5 bases and J shed 3 bases, with 14 bases lying between them. From germline, CDR1 is SEHNR and CDR2 FQNEAQ (reference sequence). CDR3 residues: CASSTQGQLYEQYF. CDR3 in DNA: TGTGCCAGCAGCACCCAAGGACAGCTCTACGAGCAGTACTTC. The variable domain in full, with the rest retrieved from reference TRBV7-9 and TRBJ2-7, is DTGVSQNPRHKITKRGQNVTFRCDPISEHNRLYWYRQTLGQGPEFLTYFQNEAQLEKSRLLSDRFSAERPKGSFSTLEIQRTEQGDSAMYLCASSTQGQLYEQYFGPGTRLTVT.

This chain links TRBV2 with TRBJ1-2, with D tentatively TRBD1 (6 bases). V was pared by 3 bases and J by 6 bases, with 17 bases between. Germline CDR1 is SNHLY and CDR2 is FYNNEI. The CDR3 spans 15 residues. Written as DNA, the CDR3 is TGTGCCAGCAGTGATCGGGACACTCGGTGGGATGGCTACACCTTC. Amino acid sequence: CASSDRDTRWDGYTF. The full variable domain, completed using reference TRBV2 and TRBJ1-2, is EPEVTQTPSHQVTQMGQEVILRCVPISNHLYFYWYRQILGQKVEFLVSFYNNEISEKSEIFDDQFSVERPDGSNFTLKIRSTKLEDSAMYFCASSDRDTRWDGYTFGSGTRLTVV.